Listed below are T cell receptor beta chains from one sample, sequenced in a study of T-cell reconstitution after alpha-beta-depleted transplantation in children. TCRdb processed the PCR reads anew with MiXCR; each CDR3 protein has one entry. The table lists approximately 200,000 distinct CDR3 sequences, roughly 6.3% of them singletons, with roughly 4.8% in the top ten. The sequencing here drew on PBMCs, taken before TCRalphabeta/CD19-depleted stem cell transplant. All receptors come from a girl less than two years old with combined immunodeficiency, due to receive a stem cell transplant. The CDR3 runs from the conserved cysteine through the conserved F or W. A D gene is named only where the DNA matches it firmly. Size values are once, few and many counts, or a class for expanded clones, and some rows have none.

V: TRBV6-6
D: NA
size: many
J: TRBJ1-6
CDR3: CASRTDYNSPLHF
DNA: TGTGCCAGCAGGACAGACTATAATTCACCCCTCCACTTT

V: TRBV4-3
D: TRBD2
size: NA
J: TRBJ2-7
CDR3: CASSQGLLTSGRSYEQYF
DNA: TGCGCCAGCAGCCAAGGGCTCTTGACTAGCGGGAGGTCCTACGAGCAGTACTTC

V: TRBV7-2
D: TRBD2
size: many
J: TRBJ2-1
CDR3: CASRRTGLAGGPGNEQFF
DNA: TGTGCCAGCAGACGTACGGGACTAGCGGGAGGGCCCGGCAATGAGCAGTTCTTC

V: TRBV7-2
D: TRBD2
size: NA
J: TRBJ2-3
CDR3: CASSWQAGGRTTDTQYF
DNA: TGTGCCAGCAGCTGGCAGGCGGGGGGCAGGACAACAGATACGCAGTATTTT

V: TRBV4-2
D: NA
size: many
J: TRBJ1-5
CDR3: CASSQALGGASNQPQHF
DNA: TGTGCCAGCAGCCAAGCCCTGGGGGGAGCCAGCAATCAGCCCCAGCATTTT

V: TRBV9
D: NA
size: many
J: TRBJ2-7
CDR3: CASSVAPSSYEQYF
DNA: TGTGCCAGCAGCGTAGCCCCCAGCTCCTACGAGCAGTACTTC

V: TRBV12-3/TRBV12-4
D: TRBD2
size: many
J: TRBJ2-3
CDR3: CASRPGLADPTPDTQYF
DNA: TGTGCCAGCAGACCCGGACTAGCTGACCCGACCCCAGATACGCAGTATTTT

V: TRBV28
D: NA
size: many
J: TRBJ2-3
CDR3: CASSSYRESTDTQYF
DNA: TGTGCCAGCAGTTCCTACAGGGAAAGCACAGATACGCAGTATTTT

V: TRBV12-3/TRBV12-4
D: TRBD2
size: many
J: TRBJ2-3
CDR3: CASSFSALAGGPRLMDTQYF
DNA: TGTGCCAGCAGTTTCAGCGCCCTAGCGGGGGGACCTCGCCTAATGGATACGCAGTATTTT

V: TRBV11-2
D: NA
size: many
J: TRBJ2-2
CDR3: CASSLGGSWTGELFF
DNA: TGTGCCAGCAGCTTAGGGGGCAGTTGGACCGGGGAGCTGTTTTTT

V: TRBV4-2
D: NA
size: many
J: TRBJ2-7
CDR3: CASSQEWSGTEKQYF
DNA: TGTGCCAGCAGCCAAGAGTGGAGTGGTACGGAGAAGCAGTACTTC

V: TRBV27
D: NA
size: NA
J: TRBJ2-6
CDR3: CASSLFSTGRLEANVLTF
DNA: TGTGCCAGCAGTTTATTTAGTACAGGGAGGCTAGAAGCCAACGTCCTGACTTTC

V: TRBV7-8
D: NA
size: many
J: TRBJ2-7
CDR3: CASSLQASAVYEQYF
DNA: TGTGCCAGCAGCTTACAAGCTAGCGCGGTCTACGAGCAGTACTTC

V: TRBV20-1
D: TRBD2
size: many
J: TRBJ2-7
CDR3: CSARTRGTYSYEQYF
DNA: TGCAGTGCTAGAACGCGGGGGACCTACTCCTACGAGCAGTACTTC

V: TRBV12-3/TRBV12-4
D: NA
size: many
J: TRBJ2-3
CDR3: CASSLYFVQGPNPSTDTQYF
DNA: TGTGCCAGCAGTTTATATTTTGTACAGGGTCCCAACCCCAGCACAGATACGCAGTATTTT

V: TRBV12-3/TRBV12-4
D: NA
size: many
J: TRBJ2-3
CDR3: CASTLGLFTDTQYF
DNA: TGTGCCAGCACCCTAGGGTTGTTCACAGATACGCAGTATTTT

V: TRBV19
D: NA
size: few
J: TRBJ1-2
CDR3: CASWEAAGGYTF
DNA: TGTGCCAGCTGGGAGGCGGCAGGCGGCTACACCTTC

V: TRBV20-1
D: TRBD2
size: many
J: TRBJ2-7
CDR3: CSAEGLAGVYEQYF
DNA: TGCAGTGCCGAAGGACTAGCGGGAGTCTACGAGCAGTACTTC